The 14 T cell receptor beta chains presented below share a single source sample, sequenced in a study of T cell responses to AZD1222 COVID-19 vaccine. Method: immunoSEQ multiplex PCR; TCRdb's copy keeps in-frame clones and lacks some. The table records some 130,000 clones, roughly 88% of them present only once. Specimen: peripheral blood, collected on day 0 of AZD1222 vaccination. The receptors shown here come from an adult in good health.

The CDR3: CAWTVGVAYEQYF. CDR3 DNA sequence: TGTGCCTGGACAGTTGGGGTGGCCTACGAGCAGTACTTC. The genes are TRBV30 and TRBJ2-7; no clear D gene. V gave up 4 bases and J gave up 2 bases, with 12 bases separating them. This CDR3 region has 13 residues. Germline lookup yields CDR1 GTSNPN and CDR2 SVGIG (reference sequence).

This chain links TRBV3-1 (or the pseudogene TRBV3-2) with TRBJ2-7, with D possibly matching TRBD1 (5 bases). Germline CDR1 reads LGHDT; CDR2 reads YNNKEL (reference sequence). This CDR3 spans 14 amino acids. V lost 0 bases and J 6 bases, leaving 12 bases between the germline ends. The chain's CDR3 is CASSQDRAAFEQYF. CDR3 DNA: TGTGCCAGCAGCCAAGACAGGGCAGCCTTCGAGCAGTACTTC.

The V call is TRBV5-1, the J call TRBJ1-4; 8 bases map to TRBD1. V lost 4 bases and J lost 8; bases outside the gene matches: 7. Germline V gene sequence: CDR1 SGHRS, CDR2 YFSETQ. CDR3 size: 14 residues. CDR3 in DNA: TGCGCCAGCAGCGGTGGGACAGGTAGCGAAAAACTGTTTTTT. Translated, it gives CASSGGTGSEKLFF. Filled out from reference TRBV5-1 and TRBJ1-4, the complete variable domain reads KAGVTQTPRYLIKTRGQQVTLSCSPISGHRSVSWYQQTPGQGLQFLFEYFSETQRNKGNFPGRFSGRQFSNSRSEMNVSTLELGDSALYLCASSGGTGSEKLFFGSGTQLSVL.

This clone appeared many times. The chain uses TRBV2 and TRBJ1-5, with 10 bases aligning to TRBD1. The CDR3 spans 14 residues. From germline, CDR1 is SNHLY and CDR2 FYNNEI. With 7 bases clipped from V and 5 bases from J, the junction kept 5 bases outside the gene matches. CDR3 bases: TGTGCCAGCACAAAGGACAGGGGGGATCAGCCCCAGCATTTT. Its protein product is CASTKDRGDQPQHF.

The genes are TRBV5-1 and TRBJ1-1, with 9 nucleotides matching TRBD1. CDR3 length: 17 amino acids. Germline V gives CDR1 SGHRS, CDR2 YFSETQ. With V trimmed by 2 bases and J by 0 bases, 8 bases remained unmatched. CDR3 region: CASSLNPGQGLNTEAFF. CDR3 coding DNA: TGCGCCAGCAGCTTAAACCCGGGACAGGGTCTGAACACTGAAGCTTTCTTT.

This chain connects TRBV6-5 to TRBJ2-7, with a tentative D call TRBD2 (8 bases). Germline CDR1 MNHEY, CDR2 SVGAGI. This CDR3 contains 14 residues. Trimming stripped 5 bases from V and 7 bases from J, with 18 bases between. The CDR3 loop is CASSHRGPGGEQYF. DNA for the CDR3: TGTGCCAGCAGTCACAGGGGCCCGGGGGGGGAGCAGTACTTC.

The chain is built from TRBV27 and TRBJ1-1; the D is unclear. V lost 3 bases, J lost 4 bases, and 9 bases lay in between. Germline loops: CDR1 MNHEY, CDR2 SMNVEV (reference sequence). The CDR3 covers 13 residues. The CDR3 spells CASSFQGSTEAFF. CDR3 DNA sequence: TGTGCCAGCAGTTTTCAAGGGAGCACTGAAGCTTTCTTT.

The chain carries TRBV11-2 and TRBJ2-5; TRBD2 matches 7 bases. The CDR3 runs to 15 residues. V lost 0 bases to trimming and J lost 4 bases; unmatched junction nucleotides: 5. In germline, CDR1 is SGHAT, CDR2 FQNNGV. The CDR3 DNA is TGTGCCAGCAGCTTAGAGGCAGGGAGGGCAGAGACCCAGTACTTC. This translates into CASSLEAGRAETQYF.

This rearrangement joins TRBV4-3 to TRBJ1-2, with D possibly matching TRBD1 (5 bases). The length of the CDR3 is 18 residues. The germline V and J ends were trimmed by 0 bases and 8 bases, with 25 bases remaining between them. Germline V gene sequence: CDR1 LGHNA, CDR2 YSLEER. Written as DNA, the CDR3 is TGCGCCAGCAGCCAAGATCCCTTCTCGGCTGGGGGTAGAGGGGGCTACACCTTC. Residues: CASSQDPFSAGGRGGYTF.

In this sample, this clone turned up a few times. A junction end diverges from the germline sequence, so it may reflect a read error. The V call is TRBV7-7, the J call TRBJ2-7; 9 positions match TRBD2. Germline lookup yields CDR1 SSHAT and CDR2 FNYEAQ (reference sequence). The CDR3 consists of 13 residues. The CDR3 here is CASSGGTRAEQYF. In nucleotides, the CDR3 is TGTGCTAGCAGCGGGGGGACTAGAGCCGAGCAGTACTTC.

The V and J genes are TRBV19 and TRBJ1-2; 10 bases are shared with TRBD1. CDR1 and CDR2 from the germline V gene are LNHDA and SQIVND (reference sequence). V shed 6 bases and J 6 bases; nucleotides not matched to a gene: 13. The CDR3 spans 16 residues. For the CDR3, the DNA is TGTGCCAGTAGGACTGGGGCGACAGGGGGCGCCCATGGCTACACCTTC. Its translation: CASRTGATGGAHGYTF.

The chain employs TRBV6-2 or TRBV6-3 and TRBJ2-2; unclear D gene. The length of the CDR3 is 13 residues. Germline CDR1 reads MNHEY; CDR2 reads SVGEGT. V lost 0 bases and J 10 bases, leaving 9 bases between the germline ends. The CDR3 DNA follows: TGTGCCAGCAGTTACTCGATGCTAATGGAGCTGTTTTTT. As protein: CASSYSMLMELFF.

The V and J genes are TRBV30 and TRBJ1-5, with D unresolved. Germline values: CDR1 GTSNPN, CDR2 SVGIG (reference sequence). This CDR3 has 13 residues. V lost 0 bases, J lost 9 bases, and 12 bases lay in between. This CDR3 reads CAWSVMGFGPQHF. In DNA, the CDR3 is TGTGCCTGGAGTGTAATGGGGTTTGGGCCCCAGCATTTT.

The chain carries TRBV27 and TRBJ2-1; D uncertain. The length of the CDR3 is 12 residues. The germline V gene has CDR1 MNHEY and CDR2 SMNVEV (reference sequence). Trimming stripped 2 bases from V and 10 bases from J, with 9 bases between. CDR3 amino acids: CASSLGTLEQFF. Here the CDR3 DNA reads TGTGCCAGCAGTTTAGGAACCCTGGAGCAGTTCTTC.